Below, 23 T cell receptor beta chains from the same sample are listed, as sequenced in a study of early T cells in non-severe SARS-CoV-2 infection. MiXCR, run by TCRdb on the 5' RACE reads, gives a single entry per CDR3 protein. Of around 86,000 distinct CDR3 sequences detected, 14% to 15% appear once; the ten largest clones hold about 0.59%. The sequencing sample was made of whole blood. The receptor set was obtained from an adult who was a healthcare worker with PCR-confirmed SARS-CoV-2 infection or an uninfected control (not recorded which).

This clonotype was seen a few times. The gene calls are TRBV6-5 and TRBJ1-6; tentative D call: TRBD1 (5 bases). CDR1 MNHEY and CDR2 SVGAGI come from the germline V gene. With 2 bases removed from V and 6 bases from J, the gap between germline ends came to 8 bases. The CDR3 is 14 residues long. CDR3 sequence: CASSYRGPNSPLHF. In DNA, the CDR3 is TGTGCCAGCAGTTACCGGGGACCTAATTCACCCCTCCACTTT.

This clonotype was seen a handful of times. V is TRBV11-3 and J is TRBJ2-2; D remains ambiguous. V lost 1 base and J lost 4, with 4 bases in between. CDR1 SGHNT and CDR2 YENEEA come from the germline V gene. This CDR3 region has 13 residues. The CDR3 DNA follows: TGTGCCAGCAGCTTAGTGGGCACCGGGGAGCTGTTTTTT. Amino acids: CASSLVGTGELFF.

The rearrangement joins TRBV20-1 to TRBJ1-2; D ambiguous. V lost 0 bases and J 8 bases, leaving 13 bases between the germline ends. This CDR3 has 13 residues. The germline CDR1 and CDR2 sequences are DFQATT and SNEGSKA (reference sequence). For the CDR3, the DNA is TGCAGTGCTAGAGATTTAACGGGGTGGGGCTACACCTTC. Translation gives CSARDLTGWGYTF.

This clonotype was picked up a small number of times. This chain links TRBV3-1 with TRBJ2-5; D call uncertain. The CDR3 is made up of 15 amino acids. Germline CDR1 reads LGHDT; CDR2 reads YNNKEL (reference sequence). V lost 0 bases, J lost 6 bases, and 14 bases lay in between. Here the CDR3 reads CASSQEKVPPQTQYF. Here the CDR3 DNA reads TGTGCCAGCAGCCAAGAAAAAGTACCCCCTCAGACCCAGTACTTC.

In this sample, this clonotype turned up a few times. The CDR3 DNA reads TGTGCCAGCAGCTTACCCGGGACAAGTAACACCGGGGAGCTGTTTTTT. This sequence encodes CASSLPGTSNTGELFF. V and J are TRBV11-2 and TRBJ2-2; possible D gene TRBD1, 6 bases. The CDR3 extends over 16 amino acids. Trimming stripped 2 bases from V and 2 bases from J, with 12 bases between. Germline CDR1 is SGHAT and CDR2 is FQNNGV.

This clonotype was seen at least ten times. The chain employs TRBV9 and TRBJ1-6; weak D call: TRBD1 (5 bases). The CDR3 length is 15 residues. V was trimmed by 0 bases and J by 7 bases, leaving 11 bases between them. Germline values: CDR1 SGDLS, CDR2 YYNGEE. CDR3 in amino acids: CASSVAGANNSPLHF. CDR3 nucleotide sequence: TGTGCCAGCAGCGTAGCTGGGGCTAACAATTCACCCCTCCACTTT.

The genes are TRBV20-1 and TRBJ2-5; TRBD2 agrees at 8 bases. The CDR3 consists of 13 residues. Trimming removed 3 bases from V and 4 bases from J; junction bases left unmatched: 4. Germline V CDR1 and CDR2: DFQATT, SNEGSKA (reference sequence). The chain's CDR3 is CSASGGAVETQYF. The CDR3, as DNA: TGCAGTGCTAGCGGGGGGGCCGTAGAGACCCAGTACTTC.

The chain has TRBV11-3 and TRBJ1-4; D gene uncertain. CDR3 length equals 15 residues. Germline CDR1 reads SGHNT; CDR2 reads YENEEA. Trimming took 3 bases from V and 0 from J, leaving 8 bases between them. The CDR3 sequence: CASSFYYATNEKLFF. The CDR3 DNA follows: TGTGCCAGCAGCTTCTATTACGCAACTAATGAAAAACTGTTTTTT.

The V gene is TRBV7-6, the J gene TRBJ1-6; 12 bases agree with TRBD1. The CDR3 extends over 17 amino acids. Looked up from germline, CDR1 is SGHVS and CDR2 is FNYEAQ. V trimming: 4 bases; J trimming: 14 bases; junction bases outside the gene matches: 15. The CDR3 loop is CASSSNRSGTGGSTLHF. CDR3 bases: TGTGCCAGCAGCTCCAACAGATCCGGGACAGGGGGCTCTACCCTCCACTTT.

The chain is built from TRBV20-1 and TRBJ1-2, with 8 nucleotides matching TRBD1. The CDR3 sequence is 12 residues long. V shed 5 bases and J 8 bases; nucleotides not matched to a gene: 7. Per the germline V gene, CDR1 is DFQATT and CDR2 is SNEGSKA (reference sequence). CDR3 sequence reads: CSAATGGQGYTF. The CDR3 nucleotides are TGCAGTGCTGCCACAGGGGGTCAAGGCTACACCTTC.

This clonotype was observed a few times. The CDR3 loop reads CASSPGRAPDTQYF. In nucleotides, the CDR3 is TGTGCCAGCTCACCAGGTCGGGCCCCCGATACGCAGTATTTT. This chain joins TRBV18 and TRBJ2-3; D gene unclear. The CDR3 length is 14 residues. The ends were cut back, 2 bases at V and 6 bases at J, with 12 bases in the middle. Per germline, CDR1 KGHSH and CDR2 LQKENI.

The chain joins TRBV20-1 to TRBJ2-3; D could derive from TRBD1 or TRBD2 (5 bases each). The CDR3 runs to 13 residues. V gave up 3 bases and J gave up 1 base, with 8 bases separating them. CDR1 and CDR2 from the germline V gene are DFQATT and SNEGSKA (reference sequence). CDR3 nucleotide sequence: TGCAGTGCTAGTTTGGGGGGCACAGATACGCAGTATTTT. Its translation is CSASLGGTDTQYF.

The gene calls are TRBV20-1 and TRBJ2-3, with D hard to call. The CDR3 has 11 residues. Between the trimmed V and J ends, which lost 3 bases and 6 bases, there was a span of 7 bases. Germline CDR1 DFQATT, CDR2 SNEGSKA (reference sequence). The CDR3 reads CSASGGDTQYF. CDR3 nucleotide sequence: TGCAGTGCTAGCGGTGGGGATACGCAGTATTTT.

This chain connects TRBV2 to TRBJ2-1; D remains ambiguous. This CDR3 has 14 residues. Germline CDR1 and CDR2: SNHLY and FYNNEI. V was clipped by 0 bases and J by 8 bases, with 11 bases between them. The CDR3, as DNA: TGTGCCAGCAGTGAAGCGCTTGGTATCCATGAGCAGTTCTTC. Translating it yields CASSEALGIHEQFF.

This clonotype showed up just a few times. V is TRBV20-1 and J is TRBJ2-4, with a weak D call TRBD2 (6 bases). From germline, CDR1 is DFQATT and CDR2 SNEGSKA (reference sequence). V dropped 2 bases and J dropped 2 bases, with 22 bases sitting between them. This CDR3 is 18 amino acids long. CDR3 nucleotides: TGCAGTGCTAGACCTACACAATCCGAGGGGACTTCCAAAAACATTCAGTACTTC. Protein product: CSARPTQSEGTSKNIQYF.

This clonotype was counted a few times. CDR3 coding DNA: TGTGCCAGCAGCCAAGGGGGGCAGTTCAATTCACCCCTCCACTTT. Its translation: CASSQGGQFNSPLHF. The chain employs TRBV3-1 and TRBJ1-6; D perhaps matches TRBD1 (6 bases). The length of the CDR3 is 15 residues. V was cut by 1 base and J by 7 bases, with 11 bases left in between. CDR1 LGHDT and CDR2 YNNKEL come from the germline V gene (reference sequence).

The chain couples TRBV12-3 or TRBV12-4 to TRBJ2-3; 10 bases are a match to TRBD1. The trim removed 5 bases at V and 4 bases at J, leaving 9 bases unmatched. This CDR3 has 16 residues. DNA of the CDR3: TGTGCCAGCAGTCCCCAGACAGGGGGCGGCGCAGATACGCAGTATTTT. Amino acid sequence: CASSPQTGGGADTQYF.

This clonotype came up many times. The V and J genes are TRBV20-1 and TRBJ2-1; 12 bases fit TRBD2. This CDR3 is built from 16 residues. Germline CDR1 and CDR2: DFQATT and SNEGSKA (reference sequence). V trimming: 5 bases; J trimming: 2 bases; junction bases outside the gene matches: 7. CDR3 bases: TGCAGTGCTTTATCACTAGCGGGGGGAACCTACAATGAGCAGTTCTTC. This encodes CSALSLAGGTYNEQFF.

CDR3: CASSGSGGATDTQYF. The CDR3 DNA follows: TGTGCCAGCAGTGGTAGCGGGGGGGCCACAGATACGCAGTATTTT. This rearrangement joins TRBV12-3 or TRBV12-4 to TRBJ2-3, with 11 bases that match TRBD2. The CDR3 is made up of 15 amino acids. Trimming removed 5 bases from V and 2 bases from J; junction bases left unmatched: 3.

The V call is TRBV19, the J call TRBJ1-2; D is unresolved. The CDR3 consists of 14 residues. The V gene's germline CDR1 is LNHDA and CDR2 SQIVND (reference sequence). Trimming removed 3 bases from V and 0 bases from J, with 8 bases in between. The CDR3 sequence: CASSIVGANYGYTF. Written as DNA, the CDR3 is TGTGCCAGTAGTATCGTCGGGGCTAACTATGGCTACACCTTC.

The sample holds a few counts of this clonotype. The chain joins TRBV6-1 to TRBJ1-5; the D is unclear. V dropped 8 bases and J dropped 0 bases, with 14 bases sitting between them. The CDR3 is made up of 15 amino acids. CDR1 and CDR2 (germline): MNHNS, SASEGT. CDR3 loop: CASVRGGSSNQPQHF. DNA of the CDR3: TGTGCCAGCGTCCGGGGAGGAAGTAGCAATCAGCCCCAGCATTTT.

This clonotype was counted only a few times. The chain's CDR3 is CASSRDRNSPLHF. CDR3 in DNA: TGTGCCAGCAGCAGGGACAGGAATTCACCCCTCCACTTT. The rearrangement joins TRBV7-3 to TRBJ1-6; the match to TRBD1 covers 8 bases. This CDR3 contains 13 residues. V lost 5 bases to trimming and J lost 7 bases; unmatched junction nucleotides: 1. Germline V lookup: CDR1 SGHTA, CDR2 FQGTGA.

The chain joins TRBV20-1 to TRBJ2-5, with D unclear. V lost 3 bases, J lost 4 bases, and 15 bases lay in between. The CDR3 runs to 14 residues. Germline CDR1 DFQATT, CDR2 SNEGSKA (reference sequence). The CDR3 loop is CSASPTTAVETQYF. For the CDR3, the DNA is TGCAGTGCTAGCCCCACCACAGCCGTAGAGACCCAGTACTTC.